Listed here are 31 T cell receptor beta chains from one sample, sequenced in a study of CD8 T cells in Susac syndrome. After extraction with the RNeasy kit, about 0.45 to 1 ug of the RNA was reverse transcribed using random hexamers. A single record per CDR3 protein comes from TCRdb applying MiXCR to the immunoSEQ multiplex PCR reads. This sample has 200,000 to 250,000 distinct CDR3 sequences, with roughly 93% found just once. Source material: CD4+ T cells from PBMCs. These receptors originate from a human donor with Susac syndrome.

The V gene is TRBV4-3, the J gene TRBJ1-1; the D gene is possibly TRBD1 (6 bases). The germline gives CDR1 LGHNA, CDR2 YSLEER. V gave up 0 bases and J gave up 3 bases, with 23 bases separating them. The CDR3 runs to 19 residues. The CDR3 bases are TGCGCCAGCAGCCAAGATATAGTGGGACAAGTTATAGAAGACACTGAAGCTTTCTTT. This translates into CASSQDIVGQVIEDTEAFF.

The chain employs TRBV20-1 and TRBJ1-5; weak D call: TRBD1 (5 bases). Trimming stripped 5 bases from V and 0 bases from J, with 20 bases between. The length of the CDR3 is 17 residues. Germline lookup yields CDR1 DFQATT and CDR2 SNEGSKA (reference sequence). The CDR3: CSAAGDGRGGSNQPQHF. The CDR3 nucleotides are TGCAGTGCTGCCGGGGACGGGCGGGGCGGTAGCAATCAGCCCCAGCATTTT.

A single count supports this clonotype. This sequence joins TRBV29-1 and TRBJ1-2; D not certain. The CDR3 has 13 amino acids. Germline CDR1 and CDR2: SQVTM and ANQGSEA. Between the trimmed V and J ends, which lost 7 bases and 3 bases, there was a span of 15 bases. CDR3 residues: CSGSPQVDYGYTF. The CDR3 DNA sequence: TGCAGCGGATCCCCCCAGGTGGACTATGGCTACACCTTC.

This chain connects TRBV2 to TRBJ2-5, with 11 bases that match TRBD2. CDR3 length: 14 residues. CDR1 is SNHLY, CDR2 FYNNEI, per germline. CDR3 amino acids: CTSSGGPYQETQYF. CDR3 coding DNA: TGTACGTCTAGCGGGGGGCCGTACCAAGAGACCCAGTACTTC.

This clonotype was counted a few times. This chain joins TRBV28 and TRBJ2-7; TRBD1 matches at 8 bases. Losses at the gene ends were 3 bases for V and 2 bases for J; bases not matched to a gene: 0. This CDR3 comprises 13 residues. Germline V lookup: CDR1 MDHEN, CDR2 SYDVKM. The CDR3 nucleotides read TGTGCCAGCAGTTTGACAGGGGCCTACGAGCAGTACTTC. Its protein product is CASSLTGAYEQYF.

The J gene is TRBJ1-2, the V gene TRBV5-1, with D unresolved. The CDR3 has 16 residues. The germline V gene encodes CDR1 SGHRS and CDR2 YFSETQ. The V and J ends lost 2 bases and 3 bases respectively, with 17 bases between them. CDR3 DNA: TGCGCCAGCAGCTTCCTCGGTTCCGTAGGTGACTATGGCTACACCTTC. Translating gives CASSFLGSVGDYGYTF.

This clonotype came up a few times. This chain joins TRBV29-1 and TRBJ1-4, with D maybe TRBD1 (5 bases). The germline V gene has CDR1 SQVTM and CDR2 ANQGSEA. This CDR3 is 14 amino acids long. V was shortened by 4 bases and J by 7 bases, with 16 bases between the two germline ends. The CDR3 loop is CSVGGGGGGEKLFF. The DNA for the CDR3 is TGCAGCGTTGGTGGCGGGGGTGGCGGTGAAAAACTGTTTTTT.

This clonotype came up a few times. The V gene is TRBV12-3 or TRBV12-4, the J gene TRBJ1-5; 10 nucleotides agree with TRBD1. This CDR3 is 15 amino acids long. With 5 bases clipped from V and 2 bases from J, the junction kept 3 bases outside the gene matches. CDR3 sequence: CASSAGTGGNQPQHF. For the CDR3, the DNA is TGTGCCAGCAGTGCCGGGACAGGGGGCAATCAGCCCCAGCATTTT.

The chain is built from TRBV11-2 and TRBJ2-6; a possible D gene is TRBD1 (5 bases). Germline V gene data show CDR1 as SGHAT and CDR2 as FQNNGV. CDR3 length: 15 residues. Between the trimmed V and J ends, which lost 4 bases and 4 bases, there was a span of 11 bases. The CDR3 region has the DNA TGTGCCAGCAGCTACAGGTTGAGAGGGGCCAACGTCCTGACTTTC. Protein: CASSYRLRGANVLTF. Filled out from reference TRBV11-2 and TRBJ2-6, the complete variable domain reads EAGVAQSPRYKIIEKRQSVAFWCNPISGHATLYWYQQILGQGPKLLIQFQNNGVVDDSQLPKDRFSAERLKGVDSTLKIQPAKLEDSAVYLCASSYRLRGANVLTFGAGSRLTVL.

A single count supports this clonotype. V gene TRBV7-2 combines with J gene TRBJ2-5; 7 positions agree with TRBD2. There are 13 residues in the CDR3. Per the germline V gene, CDR1 is SGHTA and CDR2 is FQGNSA. The J segment lost 4 bases and the V segment lost 5 bases, leaving 4 bases of the junction unmatched. CDR3 protein: CASSRTSPETQYF. CDR3 nucleotides: TGTGCCAGCAGCCGGACTAGTCCAGAGACCCAGTACTTC.

The chain couples TRBV9 to TRBJ2-2; TRBD1 matches at 7 bases. The CDR3 runs to 15 residues. With 3 bases clipped from V and 1 base from J, the junction kept 3 bases outside the gene matches. CDR1 is SGDLS, CDR2 YYNGEE, per germline. Here the CDR3 DNA reads TGTGCCAGCAGCGCCCGGGACAGGAACACCGGGGAGCTGTTTTTT. Translated: CASSARDRNTGELFF.

V and J are TRBV27 and TRBJ1-4; D not certain. V was clipped by 6 bases and J by 10 bases, with 18 bases between them. The CDR3 is made up of 14 amino acids. Per germline, CDR1 MNHEY and CDR2 SMNVEV (reference sequence). CDR3 sequence reads: CASRVGDRGRKLFF. In DNA, the CDR3 is TGTGCCAGCAGGGTCGGCGATAGAGGAAGAAAACTGTTTTTT.

The CDR3 DNA is TGTGCCAGCAGTTTAACCGAGACAGGGGCAACCGACGAGCAGTACTTC. It codes for CASSLTETGATDEQYF. The gene calls are TRBV12-3 or TRBV12-4 and TRBJ2-7; 8 nucleotides agree with TRBD1. The trim removed 2 bases at V and 5 bases at J, leaving 11 bases unmatched. CDR3 length: 16 residues.

This clonotype was found a few times. The V and J genes are TRBV3-1 and TRBJ1-1; D gene unclear. This CDR3 is built from 14 residues. The germline V gene has CDR1 LGHDT and CDR2 YNNKEL (reference sequence). Between the trimmed V and J ends, which lost 4 bases and 3 bases, there was a span of 12 bases. The CDR3 DNA reads TGTGCCAGCAGCCTCCTAGCAGCGGACACTGAAGCTTTCTTT. Amino acids: CASSLLAADTEAFF.

This sequence joins TRBV19 and TRBJ2-1; possibly TRBD1 for D (5 bases). Germline V gene lookup returns CDR1 LNHDA and CDR2 SQIVND (reference sequence). V was trimmed by 3 bases and J by 7 bases, leaving 19 bases between them. CDR3 length: 16 amino acids. The CDR3 DNA follows: TGTGCCAGTAGTATCTCGGCCAGGGAAGTTGTGAATGAGCAGTTCTTC. This gives the protein CASSISAREVVNEQFF.

The chain couples TRBV6-5 to TRBJ1-6; D gene ambiguous. The CDR3 has 13 residues. The germline CDR1 and CDR2 sequences are MNHEY and SVGAGI. Trimming pared 6 bases from V and 7 bases from J, leaving 10 bases between. Here the CDR3 reads CASRRARNSPLHF. The CDR3 nucleotides read TGTGCCAGCAGGAGGGCAAGGAATTCACCCCTCCACTTT.

The rearrangement joins TRBV30 to TRBJ1-4; D gene ambiguous. The V and J ends lost 2 bases and 7 bases respectively, with 14 bases between them. The germline gives CDR1 GTSNPN, CDR2 SVGIG (reference sequence). This CDR3 spans 14 amino acids. CDR3 loop: CAWSFVRVREKLFF. The CDR3 nucleotides are TGTGCCTGGAGTTTTGTAAGGGTCCGTGAAAAACTGTTTTTT.

The genes are TRBV20-1 and TRBJ1-3; 7 nucleotides agree with TRBD1. J was trimmed by 4 bases and V by 2 bases; bases with no gene match: 5. Germline V gene sequence: CDR1 DFQATT, CDR2 SNEGSKA (reference sequence). The CDR3 has 14 residues. For the CDR3, the DNA is TGCAGTGCTAGATCACAGGGGTGGGGAAACACCATATATTTT. This gives the protein CSARSQGWGNTIYF.

The V gene is TRBV5-1, the J gene TRBJ1-1; TRBD1 matches 8 bases. Germline V gives CDR1 SGHRS, CDR2 YFSETQ. The CDR3 consists of 12 residues. The trim removed 0 bases at V and 8 bases at J, leaving 0 bases unmatched. The CDR3 region has the DNA TGCGCCAGCAGCTTGGGACAGGGGGAAGCTTTCTTT. This gives the protein CASSLGQGEAFF.

The gene calls are TRBV3-1 and TRBJ2-5; 7 bases agree with TRBD1. The V segment lost 3 bases and the J segment 2 bases; nucleotides outside the gene matches: 3. CDR1 and CDR2 (germline): LGHDT, YNNKEL (reference sequence). The CDR3 spans 14 residues. In DNA form, the CDR3 reads TGTGCCAGCAGCCATGGGACAGAGCAAGAGACCCAGTACTTC. Its protein product is CASSHGTEQETQYF.

The chain employs TRBV3-1 and TRBJ1-1; D not resolved. The ends were cut back, 2 bases at V and 1 base at J, with 5 bases in the middle. Germline lookup yields CDR1 LGHDT and CDR2 YNNKEL (reference sequence). The CDR3 sequence is 13 residues long. The CDR3 protein is CASSQLRNTEAFF. CDR3 coding DNA: TGTGCCAGCAGCCAATTGAGGAACACTGAAGCTTTCTTT.

The chain couples TRBV6-4 to TRBJ2-6, with D possibly matching TRBD2 (5 bases). The CDR3 is made up of 15 amino acids. Trimming cost V 3 bases and J 6 bases, with 12 bases left between them. The germline V gene encodes CDR1 MRHNA and CDR2 SNTAGT. The CDR3 loop reads CASSEATGEANVLTF. CDR3 DNA: TGTGCCAGCAGTGAAGCAACCGGGGAGGCCAACGTCCTGACTTTC.

The chain couples TRBV28 to TRBJ2-5; D perhaps matches TRBD2 (6 bases). The CDR3 consists of 17 residues. The germline V gene encodes CDR1 MDHEN and CDR2 SYDVKM. V was clipped by 5 bases and J by 7 bases, with 26 bases between them. The CDR3 sequence is CASSRNPEDLAAGTQYF. The CDR3 DNA sequence: TGTGCCAGCAGTCGAAATCCGGAAGACTTAGCGGCGGGGACCCAGTACTTC.

The chain recombines TRBV14 with TRBJ1-2; D is ambiguous. The germline V and J ends were trimmed by 2 bases and 7 bases, with 8 bases remaining between them. The CDR3 runs to 12 residues. Germline V lookup: CDR1 SGHDN, CDR2 FVKESK. The CDR3 reads CASSQTRAGYTF. The CDR3 region has the DNA TGTGCCAGCAGCCAAACACGCGCTGGCTACACCTTC. The full variable domain, with the rest looked up from reference TRBV14 and TRBJ1-2, is EAGVTQFPSHSVIEKGQTVTLRCDPISGHDNLYWYRRVMGKEIKFLLHFVKESKQDESGMPNNRFLAERTGGTYSTLKVQPAELEDSGVYFCASSQTRAGYTFGSGTRLTVV.

This clonotype was counted between two and nine times. The J gene is TRBJ1-2, the V gene TRBV12-3 or TRBV12-4; D gene ambiguous. The CDR3 length is 12 residues. V lost 1 base to trimming and J lost 8 bases, with 8 bases between them. For the CDR3, the DNA is TGTGCCAGCAGTTTAGGAGGGTCCGGCTACACCTTC. Residues: CASSLGGSGYTF.

This chain links TRBV15 with TRBJ2-3, with D perhaps matching TRBD2 (5 bases). The CDR3 covers 13 residues. Deletions cut 0 bases from V and 9 bases from J, with 10 bases between. Germline lookup yields CDR1 LNHNV and CDR2 YYDKDF (reference sequence). CDR3 sequence: CATSRDPGNTQYF. CDR3 coding DNA: TGTGCCACCAGCAGAGATCCGGGGAACACGCAGTATTTT.

The genes are TRBV30 and TRBJ2-3; D remains ambiguous. This CDR3 is built from 12 residues. The V and J ends lost 2 bases and 8 bases respectively, with 11 bases between them. CDR1 and CDR2 (germline): GTSNPN, SVGIG (reference sequence). The CDR3 nucleotides read TGTGCCTGGAGTAAAGCTCAGCTTACGCAGTATTTT. It encodes CAWSKAQLTQYF.

CDR3 protein: CASSLGHRNTEAFF. CDR3 in DNA: TGTGCCAGCAGCTTGGGGCACCGGAACACTGAAGCTTTCTTT. The chain joins TRBV5-6 to TRBJ1-1; D gene ambiguous. The ends were cut back, 0 bases at V and 1 base at J, with 7 bases in the middle. The CDR3 length is 14 residues. Germline lookup yields CDR1 SGHDT and CDR2 YYEEEE.

This chain joins TRBV20-1 and TRBJ1-2; D unresolved. CDR3 length: 14 amino acids. The V gene lost 3 bases and the J gene lost 3 bases, with 14 bases spanning the gap. The germline gives CDR1 DFQATT, CDR2 SNEGSKA (reference sequence). CDR3 region: CSASSAGQYYGYTF. CDR3 DNA sequence: TGCAGTGCTAGTTCGGCAGGCCAGTACTATGGCTACACCTTC.

This chain links TRBV9 with TRBJ1-1, with D possibly being TRBD1 (5 bases). Germline CDR1 and CDR2: SGDLS and YYNGEE. With 2 bases removed from V and 3 bases from J, the gap between germline ends came to 17 bases. CDR3 length: 16 residues. The chain's CDR3 is CASSVGSRGRDTEAFF. CDR3 coding DNA: TGTGCCAGCAGCGTCGGGTCAAGGGGCCGGGACACTGAAGCTTTCTTT.

The chain joins TRBV7-6 to TRBJ1-2; D remains ambiguous. Trimming removed 5 bases at V and 4 bases at J, with 11 bases between. Germline CDR1 and CDR2: SGHVS and FNYEAQ. This CDR3 is 13 amino acids long. As DNA, the CDR3 is TGTGCCAGCAGCAACCGGGGTCTCTATGGCTACACCTTC. Its translation is CASSNRGLYGYTF.